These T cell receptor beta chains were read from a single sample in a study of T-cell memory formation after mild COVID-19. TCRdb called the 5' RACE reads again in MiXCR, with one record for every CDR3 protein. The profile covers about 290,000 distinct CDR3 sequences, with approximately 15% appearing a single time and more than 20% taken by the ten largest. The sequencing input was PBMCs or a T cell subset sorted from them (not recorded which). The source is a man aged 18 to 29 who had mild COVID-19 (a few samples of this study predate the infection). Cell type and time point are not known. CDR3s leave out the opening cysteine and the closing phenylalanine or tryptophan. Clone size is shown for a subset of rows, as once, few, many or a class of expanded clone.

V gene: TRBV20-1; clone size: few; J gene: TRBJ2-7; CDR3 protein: SAPKGGSYEQY
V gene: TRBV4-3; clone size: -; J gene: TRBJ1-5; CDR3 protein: ASSQEYQGFGNQPQH
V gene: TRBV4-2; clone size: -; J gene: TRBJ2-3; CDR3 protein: ASSPDSLTDTQY
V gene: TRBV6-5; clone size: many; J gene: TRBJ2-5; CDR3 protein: ASSYGVKETQY
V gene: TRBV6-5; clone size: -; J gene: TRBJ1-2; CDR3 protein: ASSYSNLRGLGALNYGYT
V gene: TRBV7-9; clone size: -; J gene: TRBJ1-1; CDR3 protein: ASSFRPGGRSTEAF
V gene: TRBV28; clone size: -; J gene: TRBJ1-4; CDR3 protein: ATEGGGGEKLF
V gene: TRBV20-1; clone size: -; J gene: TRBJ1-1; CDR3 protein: SASAGSPTEAF
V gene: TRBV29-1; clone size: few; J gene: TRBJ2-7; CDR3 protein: SVEMDREGTRV
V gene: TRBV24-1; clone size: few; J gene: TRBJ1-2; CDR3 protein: ATSDDSRKGYT
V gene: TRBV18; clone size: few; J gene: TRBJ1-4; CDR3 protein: ASSPNSNEKLF
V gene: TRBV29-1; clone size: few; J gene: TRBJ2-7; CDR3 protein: STRTGTSYEQY
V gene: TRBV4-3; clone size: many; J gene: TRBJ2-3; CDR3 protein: ASSHDSRADTQY
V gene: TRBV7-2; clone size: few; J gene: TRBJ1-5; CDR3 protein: ASSSTGSWSQPQH
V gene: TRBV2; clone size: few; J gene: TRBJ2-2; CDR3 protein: ASSRQGPTNTGELF
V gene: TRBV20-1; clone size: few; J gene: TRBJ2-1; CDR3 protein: SALLLAGGRNEQF
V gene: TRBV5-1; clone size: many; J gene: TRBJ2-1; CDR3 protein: ASKPLGGNDNEQF
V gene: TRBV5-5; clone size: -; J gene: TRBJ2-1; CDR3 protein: ASSFGAGGYNEQF
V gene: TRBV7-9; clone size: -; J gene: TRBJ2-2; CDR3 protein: ASSLQGAGTGELF
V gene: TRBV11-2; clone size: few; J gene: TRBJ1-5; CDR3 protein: ASSGHLNQPQH
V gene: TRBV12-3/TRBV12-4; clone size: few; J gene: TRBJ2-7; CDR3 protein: ASNLAGGRDEQY
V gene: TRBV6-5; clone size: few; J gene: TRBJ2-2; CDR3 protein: ASSYSSQRNAGELF
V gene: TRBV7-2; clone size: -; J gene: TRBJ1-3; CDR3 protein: ASGGQGGNTIY
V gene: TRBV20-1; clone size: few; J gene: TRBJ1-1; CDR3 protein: SARDGRGATEAF
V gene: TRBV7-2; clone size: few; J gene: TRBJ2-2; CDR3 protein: ASSLWTGIVGELF
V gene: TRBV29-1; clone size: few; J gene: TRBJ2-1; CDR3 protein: SVDFPGESYNEQF
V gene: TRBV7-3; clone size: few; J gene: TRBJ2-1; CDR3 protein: ASSPGGPSYNEQF
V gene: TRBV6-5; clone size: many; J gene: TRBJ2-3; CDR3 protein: ASSYSLRRTDTQY
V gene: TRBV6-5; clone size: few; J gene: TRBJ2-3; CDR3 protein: ASRTTSGGRTDTQY
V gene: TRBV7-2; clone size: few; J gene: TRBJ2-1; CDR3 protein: ASSLLGAGSYNEQF
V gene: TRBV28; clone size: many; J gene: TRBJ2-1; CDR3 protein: ASSLSGGNEQF
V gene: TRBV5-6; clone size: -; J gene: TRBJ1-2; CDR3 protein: ASSLAEGQGYT
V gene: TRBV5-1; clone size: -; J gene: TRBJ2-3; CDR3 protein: ASSLRGGQEETQY
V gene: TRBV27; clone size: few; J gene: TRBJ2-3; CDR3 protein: ASSLWFGQQADTQY
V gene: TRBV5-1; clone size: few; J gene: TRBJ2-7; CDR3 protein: ASTEGASSYEQY
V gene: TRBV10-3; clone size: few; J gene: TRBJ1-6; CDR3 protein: AISGQGRNNSPLH
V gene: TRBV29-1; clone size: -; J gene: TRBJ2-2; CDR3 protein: SAKSGRDTGELF
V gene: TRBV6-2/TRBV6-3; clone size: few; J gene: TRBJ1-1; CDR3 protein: ASTHREALNTEAF
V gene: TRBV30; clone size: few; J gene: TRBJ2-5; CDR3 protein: AWRSLGAIVYETQY
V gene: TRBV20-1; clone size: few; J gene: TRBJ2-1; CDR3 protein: SARPSGGALWNEQF
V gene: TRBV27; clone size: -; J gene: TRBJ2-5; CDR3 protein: ASSLTARGRQETQY
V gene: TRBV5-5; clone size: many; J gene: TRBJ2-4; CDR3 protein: ASSGRRELNQY
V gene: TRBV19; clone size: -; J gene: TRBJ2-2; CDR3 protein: ASSIPQGRKELF
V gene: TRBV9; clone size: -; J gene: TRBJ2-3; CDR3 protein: ASSPEASGGPIVDLADTDTQY
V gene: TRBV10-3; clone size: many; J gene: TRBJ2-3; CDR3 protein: ATKGGLAVERGTDTQY
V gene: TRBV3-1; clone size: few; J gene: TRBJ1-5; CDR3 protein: ASSQGGGHQPQH
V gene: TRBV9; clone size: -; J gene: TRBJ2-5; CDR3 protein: ASSVGFNQETQY
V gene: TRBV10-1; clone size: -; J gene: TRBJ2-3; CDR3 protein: ASSPSVGPDTQY
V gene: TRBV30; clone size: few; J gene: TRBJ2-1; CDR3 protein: AWSDYYSEQF
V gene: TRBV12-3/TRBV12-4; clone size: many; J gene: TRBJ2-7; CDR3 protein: ASSPPSSYEQY
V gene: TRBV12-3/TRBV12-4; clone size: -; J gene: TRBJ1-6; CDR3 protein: ASSPRTVSPLH
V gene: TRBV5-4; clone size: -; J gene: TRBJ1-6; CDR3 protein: ASILYEGLDSPLH
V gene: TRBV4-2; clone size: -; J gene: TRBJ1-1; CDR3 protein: ASSQFEIPDSGNTEAF